This TCR beta chain was captured in a study of blood T cell repertoires in COVID-19. Study context: Whether acute or convalescent, the COVID-19 samples came from the United States, Italy and Spain. In each case, the material was cDNA or gDNA derived from T cells, B-cell-depleted T cells, or PBMCs.

Authors' processing steps: Reference gene primer amplification yielded estimated nucleated cell counts. The data were produced by immunoSEQ multiplex PCR, yet TCRdb's version contains in-frame clones alone and is incomplete. V, J and clone size were drawn from that table, and D and trimming were deduced from the DNA. The data contain about 250,000 clones, 80% to 90% of them singletons. Germline assignment: CDR1 SGHAT and CDR2 FQNNGV. V lost 4 bases, J lost 3 bases, and 7 bases stayed unmatched. The CDR3 covers 16 residues. The genes are TRBV11-2 and TRBJ1-4; 8 positions agree with TRBD1. The sequenced sample was peripheral blood. The origin of this receptor is a woman in her twenties or thirties with active or convalescent COVID-19. The CDR3 coding sequence is TGTGCCAGCAGCTCGACAGGGGCCGGCTCTAATGAAAAACTGTTTTTT. It codes for CASSSTGAGSNEKLFF.